Sequencing of this TCR beta chain was carried out in a study of OX40 agonist ivuxolimab in advanced cancers. Sequencing used immunoSEQ multiplex PCR; TCRdb keeps in-frame clones, though not all of them. The table shows 70,000 or so clones, with roughly nine tenths occurring only once. V gave up 5 bases and J gave up 1 base, with 11 bases separating them. Germline assignment: CDR1 SGHTA and CDR2 FQGNSA. There are 15 residues in the CDR3. In the case of this clone: Its antigen remains unknown.

Broader study findings: Individuals who were partial responders at 0.1-3.0 mg/kg had clonal expansion that ranked among the lowest.

This specimen consisted of CD4+ or CD8+ T cells sorted from blood, obtained in a trial of the OX40 agonist ivuxolimab. This TCR was recovered from an adult with an advanced solid tumor such as melanoma, head and neck, liver or kidney cancer. The rearrangement uses TRBV7-2 and TRBJ2-2, with D perhaps matching TRBD1 or TRBD2 (5 bases each). This CDR3 reads CASSPWDGNTGELFF. The DNA for the CDR3 is TGTGCCAGCAGCCCTTGGGACGGGAACACCGGGGAGCTGTTTTTT.